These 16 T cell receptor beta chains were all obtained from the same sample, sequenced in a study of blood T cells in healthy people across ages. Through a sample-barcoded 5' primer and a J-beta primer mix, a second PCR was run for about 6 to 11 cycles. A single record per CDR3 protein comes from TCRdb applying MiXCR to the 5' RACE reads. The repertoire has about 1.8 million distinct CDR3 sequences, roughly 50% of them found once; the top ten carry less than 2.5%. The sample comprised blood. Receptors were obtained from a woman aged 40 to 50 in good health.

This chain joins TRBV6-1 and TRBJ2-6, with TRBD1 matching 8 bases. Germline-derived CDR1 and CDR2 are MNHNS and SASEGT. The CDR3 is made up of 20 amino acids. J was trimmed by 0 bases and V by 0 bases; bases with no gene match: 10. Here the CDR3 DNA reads TGTGCCAGCAGTGAAGCGACCTGGACAGGGAAAGGCTCTGGGGCCAACGTCCTGACTTTC. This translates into CASSEATWTGKGSGANVLTF.

The CDR3 DNA sequence: TGTGCCAGCAGCCCCCACGGAGGACAGCCCCAGCATTTT. The encoded protein is CASSPHGGQPQHF. The V gene is TRBV7-2, the J gene TRBJ1-5, with D unresolved. The CDR3 extends over 13 amino acids. Trimming took 5 bases from V and 7 from J, leaving 12 bases between them. Looked up from germline, CDR1 is SGHTA and CDR2 is FQGNSA.

CDR3: CASSLILADAYNEQFF. The DNA for the CDR3 is TGTGCCAGCAGCTTAATATTAGCGGACGCCTACAATGAGCAGTTCTTC. The chain links TRBV7-8 to TRBJ2-1, with a possible D match to TRBD2 (6 bases). Germline CDR1 and CDR2: SGHVS and FQNEAQ. Trimming took off 2 bases at V and 2 bases at J, with 13 bases between the two ends. This CDR3 has 16 residues.

CDR3 residues: CASSGIRGPNQPQHF. CDR3 coding DNA: TGCGCCAGCAGCGGAATCAGGGGGCCCAATCAGCCCCAGCATTTT. The rearrangement uses TRBV4-1 and TRBJ1-5, with 8 nucleotides matching TRBD1. Germline lookup yields CDR1 MGHRA and CDR2 YSYEKL. The ends lost 5 bases at V and 3 bases at J; junction bases unmatched: 6. This CDR3 region has 15 residues.

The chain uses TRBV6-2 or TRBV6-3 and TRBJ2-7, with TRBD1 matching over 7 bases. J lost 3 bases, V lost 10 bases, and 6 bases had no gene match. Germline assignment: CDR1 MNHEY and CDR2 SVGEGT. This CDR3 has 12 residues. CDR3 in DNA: TGTGCCACCCGGGACAGCCGCTACGAGCAGTACTTC. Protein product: CATRDSRYEQYF.

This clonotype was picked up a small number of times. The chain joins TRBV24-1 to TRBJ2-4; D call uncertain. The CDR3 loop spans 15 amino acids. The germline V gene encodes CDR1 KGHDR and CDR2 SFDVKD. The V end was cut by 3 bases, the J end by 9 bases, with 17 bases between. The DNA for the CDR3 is TGTGCCACCAGTGATCCGGACGGGCCGGATAGCATTCAGTACTTC. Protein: CATSDPDGPDSIQYF.

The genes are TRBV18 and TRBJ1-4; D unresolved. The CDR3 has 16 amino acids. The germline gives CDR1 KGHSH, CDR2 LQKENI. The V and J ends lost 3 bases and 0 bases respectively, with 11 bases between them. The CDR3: CASSPRRGSTNEKLFF. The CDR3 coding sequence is TGTGCCAGCTCACCTCGCCGGGGATCAACTAATGAAAAACTGTTTTTT.

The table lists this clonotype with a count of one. The CDR3 sequence: CASSKDRTFGYTF. CDR3 in DNA: TGTGCCAGCAGCAAAGACAGAACGTTTGGCTACACCTTC. This chain links TRBV7-2 with TRBJ1-2, with D possibly being TRBD1 (5 bases). The length of the CDR3 is 13 residues. Trimming left V 5 bases short and J 7 bases short, with 14 bases between. Germline V gene lookup returns CDR1 SGHTA and CDR2 FQGNSA.

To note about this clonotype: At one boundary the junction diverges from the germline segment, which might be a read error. The CDR3 is CTSSKGGDGSSDTQYF. The CDR3 DNA is TGCACCAGCAGCAAAGGGGGCGACGGTTCATCTGATACGCAGTATTTT. The chain couples TRBV4-1 to TRBJ2-3; 7 bases align to TRBD1. From germline, CDR1 is MGHRA and CDR2 YSYEKL. The CDR3 is 16 residues long.

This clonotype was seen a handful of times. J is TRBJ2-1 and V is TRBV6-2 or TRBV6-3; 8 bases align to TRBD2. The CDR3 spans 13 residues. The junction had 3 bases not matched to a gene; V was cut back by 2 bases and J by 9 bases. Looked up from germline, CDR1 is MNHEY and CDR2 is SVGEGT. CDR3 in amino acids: CASSYAGGGEQFF. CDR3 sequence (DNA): TGTGCCAGCAGTTACGCGGGGGGCGGTGAGCAGTTCTTC.

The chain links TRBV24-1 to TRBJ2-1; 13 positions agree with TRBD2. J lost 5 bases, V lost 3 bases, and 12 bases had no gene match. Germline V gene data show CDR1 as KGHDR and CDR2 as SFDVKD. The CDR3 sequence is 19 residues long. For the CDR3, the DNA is TGTGCCACCAGTGATCCCGACGCCGGGACTAGCGGGGTTAACAATGAGCAGTTCTTC. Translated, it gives CATSDPDAGTSGVNNEQFF.

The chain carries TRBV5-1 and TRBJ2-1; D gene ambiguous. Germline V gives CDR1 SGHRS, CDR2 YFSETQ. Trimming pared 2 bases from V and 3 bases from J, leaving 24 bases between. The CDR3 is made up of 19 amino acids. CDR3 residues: CASSLGRITLPSFYNEQFF. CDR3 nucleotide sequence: TGCGCCAGCAGCTTAGGTAGGATTACCCTGCCGTCTTTCTACAATGAGCAGTTCTTC.

The CDR3 loop reads CASSLNSGGALDTQYF. CDR3 sequence (DNA): TGTGCCAGCAGCTTGAATAGCGGGGGGGCTTTAGATACGCAGTATTTT. This chain joins TRBV7-2 and TRBJ2-3; 11 bases align to TRBD2. The CDR3 is 16 residues long. The V gene end was trimmed by 3 bases and the J gene end by 5 bases; junction bases not matched to a gene: 7. In germline, CDR1 is SGHTA, CDR2 FQGNSA.

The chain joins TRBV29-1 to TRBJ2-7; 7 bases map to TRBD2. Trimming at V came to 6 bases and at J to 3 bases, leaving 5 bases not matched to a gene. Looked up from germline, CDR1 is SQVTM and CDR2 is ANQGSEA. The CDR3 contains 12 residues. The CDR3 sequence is CSVRGRGYEQYF. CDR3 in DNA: TGCAGCGTGCGGGGGAGGGGCTACGAGCAGTACTTC.

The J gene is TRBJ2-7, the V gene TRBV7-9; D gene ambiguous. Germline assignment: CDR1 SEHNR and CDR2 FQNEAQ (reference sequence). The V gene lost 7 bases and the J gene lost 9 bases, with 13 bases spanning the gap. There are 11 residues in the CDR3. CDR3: CASTSMGSQYF. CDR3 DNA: TGTGCCAGCACCTCCATGGGGTCGCAGTACTTC.

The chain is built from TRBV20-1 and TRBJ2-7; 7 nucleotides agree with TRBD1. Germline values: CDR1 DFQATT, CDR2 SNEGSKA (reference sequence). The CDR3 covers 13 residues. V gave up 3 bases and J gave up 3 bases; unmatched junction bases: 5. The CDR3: CSASTDRDYEQYF. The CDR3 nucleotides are TGCAGTGCTAGCACCGACAGGGACTACGAGCAGTACTTC.